The T cell receptor beta chain described here comes from a study of shared clonotypes between healthy human individuals. In the naive CD8 group, cells lacked CD45RO and were positively selected for CCR7, so terminally differentiated effector memory CD45RA+ cells were left out. Germline CDR1 is SGHDT and CDR2 is YYEEEE. V was pared by 4 bases and J by 0 bases, with 14 bases between. The CDR3 has 16 amino acids. The study ran the assay at deep level. In the source study's methods: Junction-only immunoSEQ sequences carried no quality scores, so filtering differed. Sequencing was performed with immunoSEQ multiplex PCR; in TCRdb, only in-frame clones are kept and a portion is missing. That table supplies the V and J calls and clone size; D and trimming were determined from the DNA. The sample contains millions of clones, about 92% of which appear only once. This clone showed up just once.

This TCR came from a young man in good health. Some clones in this sample may be carry-over from other donors' samples. Source material: naive CD8+ T cells from PBMCs. V is TRBV5-6 and J is TRBJ1-5, with D maybe TRBD1 (5 bases). CDR3 sequence (DNA): TGTGCCAGCAGCCCTCGGGACGCAGCTAGCAATCAGCCCCAGCATTTT. Residues: CASSPRDAASNQPQHF.